Listed below are T cell receptor beta chains from one sample, sequenced in a study of blood T cell repertoires in COVID-19. Clones were sequenced by immunoSEQ multiplex PCR, and TCRdb holds only the in-frame ones, with some missing. The data contain roughly 340,000 clones, roughly 90% of them seen just once; the ten biggest clones take up around 3%. Sequencing input: peripheral blood. The origin of the receptors is a woman in her thirties with COVID-19, enrolled during active disease. CDR3s leave out the opening cysteine and the closing phenylalanine or tryptophan.

V: TRBV9; J: TRBJ1-3; CDR3: ASSGQGAGNTIY
V: TRBV6-5; J: TRBJ1-5; CDR3: ASSYDRNQPQH
V: TRBV7-2; J: TRBJ1-2; CDR3: ASSFGINYGYT
V: TRBV27; J: TRBJ1-5; CDR3: ASSFVWAQPQH
V: TRBV29-1; J: TRBJ1-2; CDR3: SVEEGLYGYT
V: TRBV19; J: TRBJ1-1; CDR3: ASSIDLEGRAF
V: TRBV2; J: TRBJ1-5; CDR3: ASSRTVSNQPQH
V: TRBV5-1; J: TRBJ2-7; CDR3: ASTFGHLDSYEQY
V: TRBV10-1; J: TRBJ2-3; CDR3: ASSENVAGTNPPY
V: TRBV19; J: TRBJ2-7; CDR3: ASSAGVGQGRFEQY
V: TRBV5-4; J: TRBJ2-5; CDR3: ASSLRRGQETQY
V: TRBV12-5; J: TRBJ1-2; CDR3: ASGSPTGDYGYT
V: TRBV28; J: TRBJ1-5; CDR3: ASSLQGFRQPQH
V: TRBV6-5; J: TRBJ2-2; CDR3: ASSYYRNTGELF
V: TRBV6-2/TRBV6-3; J: TRBJ2-2; CDR3: ASSYRTGVGELF
V: TRBV10-3; J: TRBJ2-5; CDR3: AISEMGTGVRETQY
V: TRBV5-1; J: TRBJ2-7; CDR3: ASSHVAGGISYEQY
V: TRBV5-5; J: TRBJ2-1; CDR3: ASSSNRGEQF
V: TRBV5-6; J: TRBJ1-5; CDR3: ASSRSRGTGGIQPQH
V: TRBV5-1; J: TRBJ2-1; CDR3: ASSLRTSGSRNEQF